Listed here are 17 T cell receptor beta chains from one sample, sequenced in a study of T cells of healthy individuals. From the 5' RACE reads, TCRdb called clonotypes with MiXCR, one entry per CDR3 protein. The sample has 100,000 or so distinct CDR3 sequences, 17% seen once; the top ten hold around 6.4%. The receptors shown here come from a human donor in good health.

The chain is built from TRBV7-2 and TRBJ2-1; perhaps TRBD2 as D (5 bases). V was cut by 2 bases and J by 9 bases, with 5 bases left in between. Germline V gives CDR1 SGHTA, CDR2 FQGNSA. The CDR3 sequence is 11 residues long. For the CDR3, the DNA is TGTGCCAGCAGCTTAAGCGGTGAGCAGTTCTTC. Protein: CASSLSGEQFF.

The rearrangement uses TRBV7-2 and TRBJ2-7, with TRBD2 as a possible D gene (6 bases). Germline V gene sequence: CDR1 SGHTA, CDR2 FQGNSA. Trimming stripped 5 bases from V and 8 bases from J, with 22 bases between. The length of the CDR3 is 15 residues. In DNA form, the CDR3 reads TGTGCCAGCAGCAATACCGGGACTGGGAAAGGAAAGCAGTACTTC. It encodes CASSNTGTGKGKQYF.

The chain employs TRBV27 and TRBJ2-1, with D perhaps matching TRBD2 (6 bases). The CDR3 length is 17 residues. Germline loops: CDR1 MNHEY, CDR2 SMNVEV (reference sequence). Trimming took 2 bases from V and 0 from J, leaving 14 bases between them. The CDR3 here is CASSLVREDGSYNEQFF. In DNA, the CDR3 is TGTGCCAGCAGTTTAGTCAGGGAGGACGGCTCCTACAATGAGCAGTTCTTC.

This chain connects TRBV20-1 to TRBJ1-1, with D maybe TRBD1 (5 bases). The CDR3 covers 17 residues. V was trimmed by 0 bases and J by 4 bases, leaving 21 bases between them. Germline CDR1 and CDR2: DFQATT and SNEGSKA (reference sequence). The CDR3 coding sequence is TGCAGTGCTAGAGAGCGGGGGGACCTATCAAAGGGCACTGAAGCTTTCTTT. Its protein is CSARERGDLSKGTEAFF.

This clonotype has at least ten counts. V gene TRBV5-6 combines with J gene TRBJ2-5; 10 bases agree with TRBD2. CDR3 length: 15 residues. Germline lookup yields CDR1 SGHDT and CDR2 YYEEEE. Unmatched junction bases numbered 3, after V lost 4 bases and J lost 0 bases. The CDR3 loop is CASSPGLANQETQYF. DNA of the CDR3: TGTGCCAGCAGCCCGGGACTAGCGAACCAAGAGACCCAGTACTTC. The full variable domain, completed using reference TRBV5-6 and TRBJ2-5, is DAGVTQSPTHLIKTRGQQVTLRCSPKSGHDTVSWYQQALGQGPQFIFQYYEEEERQRGNFPDRFSGHQFPNYSSELNVNALLLGDSALYLCASSPGLANQETQYFGPGTRLLVL.

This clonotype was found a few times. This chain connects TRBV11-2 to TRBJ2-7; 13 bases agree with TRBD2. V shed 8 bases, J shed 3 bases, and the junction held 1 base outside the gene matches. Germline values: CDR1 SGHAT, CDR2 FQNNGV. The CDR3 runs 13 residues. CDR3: CASGLAGVYEQYF. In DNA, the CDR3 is TGTGCCAGCGGACTAGCGGGAGTCTACGAGCAGTACTTC. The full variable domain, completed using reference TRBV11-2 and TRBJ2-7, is EAGVAQSPRYKIIEKRQSVAFWCNPISGHATLYWYQQILGQGPKLLIQFQNNGVVDDSQLPKDRFSAERLKGVDSTLKIQPAKLEDSAVYLCASGLAGVYEQYFGPGTRLTVT.

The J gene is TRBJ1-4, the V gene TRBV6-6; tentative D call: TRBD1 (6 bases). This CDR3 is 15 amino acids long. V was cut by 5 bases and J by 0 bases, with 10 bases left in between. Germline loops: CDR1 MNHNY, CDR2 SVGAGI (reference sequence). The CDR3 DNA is TGTGCCAGCAGTGGAACAGGGACAACTAATGAAAAACTGTTTTTT. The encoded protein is CASSGTGTTNEKLFF.

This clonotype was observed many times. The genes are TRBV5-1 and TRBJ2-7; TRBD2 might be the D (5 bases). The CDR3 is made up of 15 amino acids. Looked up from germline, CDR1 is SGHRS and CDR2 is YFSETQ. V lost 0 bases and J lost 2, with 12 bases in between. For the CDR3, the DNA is TGCGCCAGCAGCTTGGACCCTAGGGAGACCTACGAGCAGTACTTC. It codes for CASSLDPRETYEQYF.

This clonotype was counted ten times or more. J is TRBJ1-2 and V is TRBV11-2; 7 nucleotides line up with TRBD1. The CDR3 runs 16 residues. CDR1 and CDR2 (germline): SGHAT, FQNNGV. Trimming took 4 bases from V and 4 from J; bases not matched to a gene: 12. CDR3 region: CASSSSRGSDPYGYTF. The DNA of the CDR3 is TGTGCCAGCAGCTCGAGCAGGGGGAGCGACCCCTATGGCTACACCTTC.

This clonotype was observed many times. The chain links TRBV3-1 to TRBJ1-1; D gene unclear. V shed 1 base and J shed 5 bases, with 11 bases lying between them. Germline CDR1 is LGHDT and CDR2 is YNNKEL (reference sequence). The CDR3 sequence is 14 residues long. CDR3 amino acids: CASSQGPINTEAFF. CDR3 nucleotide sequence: TGTGCCAGCAGCCAAGGTCCTATTAATACTGAAGCTTTCTTT.

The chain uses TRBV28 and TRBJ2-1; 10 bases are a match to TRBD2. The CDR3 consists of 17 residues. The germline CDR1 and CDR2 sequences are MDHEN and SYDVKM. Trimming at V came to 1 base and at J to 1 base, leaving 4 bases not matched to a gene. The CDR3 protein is CASSLSLAGVSYNEQFF. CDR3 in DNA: TGTGCCAGCAGTTTATCGCTAGCGGGAGTATCCTACAATGAGCAGTTCTTC.

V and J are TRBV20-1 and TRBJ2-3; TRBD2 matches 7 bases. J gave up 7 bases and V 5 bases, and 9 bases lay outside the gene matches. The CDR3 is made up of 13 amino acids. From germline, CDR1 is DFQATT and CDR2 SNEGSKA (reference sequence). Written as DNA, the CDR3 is TGCAGTGCTGGCCCGGCGGGGGAATATACGCAGTATTTT. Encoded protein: CSAGPAGEYTQYF.

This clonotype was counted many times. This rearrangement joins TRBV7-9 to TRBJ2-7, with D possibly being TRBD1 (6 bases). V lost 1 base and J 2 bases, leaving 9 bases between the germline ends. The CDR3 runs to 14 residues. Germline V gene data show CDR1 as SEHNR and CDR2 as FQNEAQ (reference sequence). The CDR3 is CASSLGDKTYEQYF. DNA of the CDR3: TGTGCCAGCAGCTTAGGGGACAAAACCTACGAGCAGTACTTC.

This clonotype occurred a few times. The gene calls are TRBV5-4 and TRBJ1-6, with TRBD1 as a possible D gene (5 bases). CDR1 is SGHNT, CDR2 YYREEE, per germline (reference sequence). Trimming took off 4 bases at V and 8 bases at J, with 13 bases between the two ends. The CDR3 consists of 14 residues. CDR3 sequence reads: CASSQWRGDSPLHF. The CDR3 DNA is TGTGCCAGCAGCCAGTGGAGGGGTGATTCACCCCTCCACTTT.

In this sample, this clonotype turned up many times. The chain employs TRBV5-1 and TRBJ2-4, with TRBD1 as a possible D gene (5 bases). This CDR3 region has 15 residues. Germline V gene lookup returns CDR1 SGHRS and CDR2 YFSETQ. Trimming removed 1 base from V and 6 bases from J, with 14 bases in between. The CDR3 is CASSLPVGQGNIQYF. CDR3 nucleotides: TGCGCCAGCAGCTTGCCCGTTGGGCAGGGAAACATTCAGTACTTC.

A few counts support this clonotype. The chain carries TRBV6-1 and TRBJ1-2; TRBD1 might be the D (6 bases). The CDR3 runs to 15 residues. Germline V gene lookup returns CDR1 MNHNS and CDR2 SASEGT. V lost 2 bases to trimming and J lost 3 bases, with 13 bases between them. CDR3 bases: TGTGCCAGCAGTGAAATGGGGGCGCGGGACTATGGCTACACCTTC. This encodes CASSEMGARDYGYTF.

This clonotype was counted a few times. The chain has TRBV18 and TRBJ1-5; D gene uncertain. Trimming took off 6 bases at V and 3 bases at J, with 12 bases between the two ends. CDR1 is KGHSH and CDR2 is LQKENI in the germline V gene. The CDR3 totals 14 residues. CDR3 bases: TGTGCCAGCTCGCCTGCAGGAGACAATCAGCCCCAGCATTTT. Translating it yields CASSPAGDNQPQHF.